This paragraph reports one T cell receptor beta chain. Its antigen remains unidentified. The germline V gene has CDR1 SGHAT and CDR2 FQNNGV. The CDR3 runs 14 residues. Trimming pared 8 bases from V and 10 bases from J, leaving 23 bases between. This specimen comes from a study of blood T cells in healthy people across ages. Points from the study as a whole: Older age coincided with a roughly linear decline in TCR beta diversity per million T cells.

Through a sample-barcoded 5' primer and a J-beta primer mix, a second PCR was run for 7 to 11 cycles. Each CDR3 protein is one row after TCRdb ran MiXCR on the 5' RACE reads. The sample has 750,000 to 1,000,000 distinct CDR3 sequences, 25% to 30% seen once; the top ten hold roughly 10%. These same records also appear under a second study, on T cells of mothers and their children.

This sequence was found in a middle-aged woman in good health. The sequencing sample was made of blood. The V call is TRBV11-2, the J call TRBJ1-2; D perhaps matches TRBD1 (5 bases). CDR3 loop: CASLGGPLHYDYTF. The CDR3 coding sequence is TGTGCCAGCCTCGGGGGTCCTCTCCACTACGACTACACCTTC.